This TCR beta chain was sequenced for a study of T cells in Graves' hyperthyroidism and ophthalmopathy. Regarding the study as a whole: A model of 13 V-J features distinguished ophthalmopathy from stable hyperthyroidism. Ophthalmopathy got predicted by the model a median about six months before its onset.

Based on clinical symptoms, serum thyroxine and TRAb, thyroid ultrasound and orbital computed tomography, diagnoses were reached. PBMCs came from more than 8.5 ml fresh peripheral blood. The TCR beta CDR3 regions underwent amplification using RNA transcripts as the source. First-round RT-PCR of the TCR CDR3 relied on the HTBI primer set. Via MiXCR, TCRdb re-called the multiplex PCR reads, giving one row per CDR3 protein. The sample includes about half a million distinct CDR3 sequences, less than 25% of them seen just once. Germline V gene sequence: CDR1 KGHDR, CDR2 SFDVKD. This CDR3 is 13 amino acids long. J lost 2 bases, V lost 9 bases, and 3 bases had no gene match. This clonotype was detected many times. Its target is unknown.

This chain joins TRBV24-1 and TRBJ2-3, with 8 bases that match TRBD2. Sequenced input: blood. This clonotype was obtained from a man aged 18 to 35 with Graves' hyperthyroidism. CDR3 nucleotides: TGTGCCACCGCGGGGGGATCCACAGATACGCAGTATTTT. Residues: CATAGGSTDTQYF.